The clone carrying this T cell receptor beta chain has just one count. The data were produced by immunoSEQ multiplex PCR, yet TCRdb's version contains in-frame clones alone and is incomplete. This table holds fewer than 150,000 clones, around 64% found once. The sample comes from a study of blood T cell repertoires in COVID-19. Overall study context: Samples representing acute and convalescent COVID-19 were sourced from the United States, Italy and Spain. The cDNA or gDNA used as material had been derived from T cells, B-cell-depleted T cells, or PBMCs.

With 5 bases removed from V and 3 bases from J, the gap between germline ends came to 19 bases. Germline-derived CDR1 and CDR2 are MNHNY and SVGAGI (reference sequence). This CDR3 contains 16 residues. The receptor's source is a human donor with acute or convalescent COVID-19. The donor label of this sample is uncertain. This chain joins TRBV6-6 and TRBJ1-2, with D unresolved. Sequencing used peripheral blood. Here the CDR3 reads CASSPTRGSGDYGYTF. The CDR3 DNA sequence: TGTGCCAGCAGTCCAACCCGGGGTTCTGGAGACTATGGCTACACCTTC.